This TCR beta chain was observed in a study of CD8+ T cells in alopecia areata. Extracted RNA was reverse transcribed, and the resulting cDNA served as sequencing template. TCRdb's copy holds only in-frame clones and misses some; the assay was immunoSEQ multiplex PCR. This sample yields roughly 200,000 clones, of which 56% are seen a single time; roughly 5.3% belongs to the top ten. The CDR3 is 15 residues long. The germline CDR1 and CDR2 sequences are MNHEY and SMNVEV (reference sequence). The trim removed 5 bases at V and 4 bases at J, leaving 5 bases unmatched. Sequencing input: CD8+ T cells sorted from blood. This clonotype was sampled from a human donor in good health. The chain has TRBV27 and TRBJ2-2; 9 bases agree with TRBD1. CDR3 sequence (DNA): TGTGCCAGCAGTATTTACAGGGGGCCCACCGGGGAGCTGTTTTTT. This sequence encodes CASSIYRGPTGELFF.